This T cell receptor (beta chain) is drawn from a study of blood T cell repertoires in COVID-19. Across the whole study: The analysed material was cDNA or gDNA that came from T cells, B-cell-depleted T cells, or PBMCs.

Methods used by the authors: Reference gene primer amplification yielded estimated nucleated cell counts. Generated by immunoSEQ multiplex PCR, the TCRdb table keeps only in-frame clones and is missing some. V and J calls and clone size are as listed in that table; D and trimming were resolved from the DNA. The repertoire includes about 200,000 clones, around nine tenths of them detected once, and more than 2.5% sits in the top ten. J gave up 4 bases and V 2 bases, and 7 bases lay outside the gene matches. The CDR3 consists of 17 residues. The germline CDR1 and CDR2 sequences are KGHDR and SFDVKD. The sequenced sample was peripheral blood. This clonotype was sampled from a man aged 55 to 70 with acute or convalescent COVID-19. The rearrangement joins TRBV24-1 to TRBJ1-2; 12 positions agree with TRBD1. The CDR3 loop reads CATSDWGTGGLGYGYTF. In nucleotides, the CDR3 is TGTGCCACCAGTGATTGGGGGACAGGGGGCCTTGGCTATGGCTACACCTTC.